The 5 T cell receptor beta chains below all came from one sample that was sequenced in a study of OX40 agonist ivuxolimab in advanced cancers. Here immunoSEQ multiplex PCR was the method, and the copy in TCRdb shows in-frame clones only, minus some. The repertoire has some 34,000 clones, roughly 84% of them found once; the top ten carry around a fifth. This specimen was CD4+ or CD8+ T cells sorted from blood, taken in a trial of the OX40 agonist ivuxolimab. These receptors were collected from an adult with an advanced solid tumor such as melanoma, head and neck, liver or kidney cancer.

CDR3 DNA sequence: TGCGCCAGCAGCCAGCCAATGGACAGCACCTTTTACAATGAGCAGTTCTTC. Translation: CASSQPMDSTFYNEQFF. This chain joins TRBV4-3 and TRBJ2-1, with a possible D match to TRBD1 (6 bases). V shed 3 bases and J shed 4 bases, with 19 bases lying between them. CDR1 and CDR2 (germline): LGHNA, YSLEER. CDR3 length: 17 amino acids.

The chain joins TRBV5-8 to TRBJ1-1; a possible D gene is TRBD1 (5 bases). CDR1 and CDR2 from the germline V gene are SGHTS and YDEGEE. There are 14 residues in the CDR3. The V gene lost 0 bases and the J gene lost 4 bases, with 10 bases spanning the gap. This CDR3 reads CASSLGGRATEAFF. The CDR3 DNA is TGTGCCAGCAGCTTGGGGGGGAGAGCCACTGAAGCTTTCTTT.

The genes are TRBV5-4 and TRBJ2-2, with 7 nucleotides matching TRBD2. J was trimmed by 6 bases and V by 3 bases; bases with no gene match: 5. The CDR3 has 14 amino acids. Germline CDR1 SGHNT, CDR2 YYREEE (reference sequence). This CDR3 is CASSSGGRPGELFF. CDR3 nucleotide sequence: TGTGCCAGCAGCTCGGGGGGACGGCCCGGGGAGCTGTTTTTT.

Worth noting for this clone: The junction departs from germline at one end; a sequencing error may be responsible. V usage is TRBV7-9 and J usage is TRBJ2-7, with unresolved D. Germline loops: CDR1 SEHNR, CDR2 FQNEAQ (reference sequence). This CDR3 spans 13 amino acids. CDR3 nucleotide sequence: TGTGCCAGCAGCGTAACTCCCGATGGCATTAAGTCCTTC. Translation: CASSVTPDGIKSF. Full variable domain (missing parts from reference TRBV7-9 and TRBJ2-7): DTGVSQNPRHKITKRGQNVTFRCDPISEHNRLYWYRQTLGQGPEFLTYFQNEAQLEKSRLLSDRFSAERPKGSFSTLEIQRTEQGDSAMYLCASSVTPDGIKSFGPGTRLTVT.

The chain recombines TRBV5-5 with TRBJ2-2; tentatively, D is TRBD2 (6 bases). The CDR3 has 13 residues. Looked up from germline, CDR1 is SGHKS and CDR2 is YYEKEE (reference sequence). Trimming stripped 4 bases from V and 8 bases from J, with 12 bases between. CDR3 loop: CASSTTSTGELFF. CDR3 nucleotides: TGTGCCAGCAGCACGACTAGTACAGGGGAGCTGTTTTTT.